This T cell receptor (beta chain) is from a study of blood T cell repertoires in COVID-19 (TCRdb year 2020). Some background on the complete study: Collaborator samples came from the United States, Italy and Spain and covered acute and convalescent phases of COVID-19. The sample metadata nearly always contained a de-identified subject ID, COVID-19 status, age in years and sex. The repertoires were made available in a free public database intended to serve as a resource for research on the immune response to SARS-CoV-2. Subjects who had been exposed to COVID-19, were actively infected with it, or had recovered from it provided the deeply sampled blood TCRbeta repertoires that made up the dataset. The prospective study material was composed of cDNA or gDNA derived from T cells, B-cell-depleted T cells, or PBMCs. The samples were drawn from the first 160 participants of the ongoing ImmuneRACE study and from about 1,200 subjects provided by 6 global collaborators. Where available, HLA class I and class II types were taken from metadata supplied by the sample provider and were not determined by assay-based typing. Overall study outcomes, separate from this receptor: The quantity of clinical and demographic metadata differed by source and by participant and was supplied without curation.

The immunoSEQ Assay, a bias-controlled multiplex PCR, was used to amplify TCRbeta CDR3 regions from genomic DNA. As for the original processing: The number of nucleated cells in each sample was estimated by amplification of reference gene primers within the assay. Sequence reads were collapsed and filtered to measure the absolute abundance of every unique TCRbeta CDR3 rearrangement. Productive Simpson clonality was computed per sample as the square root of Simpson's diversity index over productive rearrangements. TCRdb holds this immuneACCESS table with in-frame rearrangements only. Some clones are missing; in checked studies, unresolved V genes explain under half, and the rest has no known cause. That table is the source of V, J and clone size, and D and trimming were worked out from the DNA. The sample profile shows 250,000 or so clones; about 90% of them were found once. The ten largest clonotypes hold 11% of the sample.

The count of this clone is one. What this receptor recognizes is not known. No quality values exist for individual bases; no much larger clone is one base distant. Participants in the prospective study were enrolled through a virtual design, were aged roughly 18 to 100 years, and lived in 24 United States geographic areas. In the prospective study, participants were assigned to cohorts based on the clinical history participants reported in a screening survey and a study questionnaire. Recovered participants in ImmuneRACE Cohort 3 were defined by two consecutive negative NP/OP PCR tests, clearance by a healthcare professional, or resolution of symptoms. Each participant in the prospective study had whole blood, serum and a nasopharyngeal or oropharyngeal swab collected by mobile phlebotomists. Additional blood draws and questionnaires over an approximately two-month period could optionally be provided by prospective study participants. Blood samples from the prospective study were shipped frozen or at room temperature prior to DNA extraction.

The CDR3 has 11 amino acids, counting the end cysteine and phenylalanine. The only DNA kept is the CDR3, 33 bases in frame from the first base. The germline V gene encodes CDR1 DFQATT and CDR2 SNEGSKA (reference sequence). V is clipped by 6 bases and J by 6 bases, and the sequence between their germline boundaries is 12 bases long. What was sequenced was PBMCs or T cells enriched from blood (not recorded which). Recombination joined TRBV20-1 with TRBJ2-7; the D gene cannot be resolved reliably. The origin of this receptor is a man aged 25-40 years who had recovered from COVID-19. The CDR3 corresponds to CSAKMWSEQYF. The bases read TGCAGTGCCAAGATGTGGAGCGAGCAGTACTTC.